The next 21 T cell receptor beta chains were all read from a single sample in a study of graft-versus-host responses after intestinal transplantation. What these receptors recognize is not known. Libraries were prepared by immunoSEQ multiplex PCR; TCRdb keeps only in-frame clonotypes and omits some of them. The sample consists of about 120,000 clones, 85% to 95% of them appearing once. Sequenced material: unstimulated CD8+ T cells sorted from spleen or lymph node cells, taken before intestinal transplant. All receptors derive from a human donor who received an intestinal transplant.

The CDR3 DNA is TGTGCCAGTAGCCCCTCTAGCGGGAGGTTGCATACGCAGTATTTT. Translated: CASSPSSGRLHTQYF. The rearrangement links TRBV19 to TRBJ2-3; TRBD2 agrees at 11 bases. Per the germline V gene, CDR1 is LNHDA and CDR2 is SQIVND (reference sequence). The length of the CDR3 is 15 residues. With V trimmed by 6 bases and J by 7 bases, 9 bases remained unmatched.

The V and J genes are TRBV30 and TRBJ2-7; possible D gene TRBD1, 5 bases. The CDR3 loop spans 13 amino acids. V lost 0 bases and J 2 bases, leaving 8 bases between the germline ends. Germline V gene data show CDR1 as GTSNPN and CDR2 as SVGIG (reference sequence). The CDR3 DNA reads as TGTGCCTGGAGTGTCGCCAGGGCCTACGAGCAGTACTTC. This translates into CAWSVARAYEQYF.

As for this clone: Lacking the conserved final phenylalanine or tryptophan, this CDR3 likely reflects a read error. No DNA is shown, since the ends of the CDR3 on it are uncertain; the CDR3 is the one TCRdb lists. V usage is TRBV21-1 and J usage is TRBJ2-4; the table's D call, TRBD2, has no DNA check behind it. TRBV21-1 is a known pseudogene. The CDR3 sequence runs 16 residues, both termini included. CDR3 sequence reads: CASSKEGTGGLAGGPL.

The chain recombines TRBV11-2 with TRBJ2-7; 9 nucleotides match TRBD2. From germline, CDR1 is SGHAT and CDR2 FQNNGV. The CDR3 is made up of 15 amino acids. Trimming removed 0 bases from V and 3 bases from J; junction bases left unmatched: 3. In DNA, the CDR3 is TGTGCCAGCAGCTTAGAAGCTAGCGGGGTCTACGAGCAGTACTTC. The encoded protein is CASSLEASGVYEQYF.

This chain uses TRBV7-8 with TRBJ2-4; TRBD1 matches 11 bases. V was pared by 2 bases and J by 8 bases, with 2 bases of the junction left unmatched. The V gene's germline CDR1 is SGHVS and CDR2 FQNEAQ. The length of the CDR3 is 14 residues. CDR3 DNA: TGTGCCAGCAGCTTATGGGGACAGGGGGACATTCAGTACTTC. This encodes CASSLWGQGDIQYF.

In the case of this clone: A junction boundary mismatches the germline segment, possibly from a read error. The V gene is TRBV7-7, the J gene TRBJ1-1; D remains unclear. CDR1 SSHAT and CDR2 FNYEAQ come from the germline V gene (reference sequence). This CDR3 comprises 13 residues. This chain's CDR3 is CASSLDLDTEAFF. CDR3 in DNA: TGTGCTAGCAGCTTAGATTTGGACACTGAAGCTTTCTTT.

The chain is built from TRBV6-5 and TRBJ2-5; D possibly matches TRBD1 or TRBD2 (5 bases each). The CDR3 loop spans 15 amino acids. Germline lookup yields CDR1 MNHEY and CDR2 SVGAGI. V was shortened by 5 bases and J by 4 bases, with 17 bases between the two germline ends. CDR3 sequence reads: CASSRDQERRETQYF. In nucleotides, the CDR3 is TGTGCCAGCAGTCGGGACCAAGAACGTAGAGAGACCCAGTACTTC.

Notes on this clone: The junction shows a germline mismatch at one end, possibly a read error. The chain recombines TRBV5-4 with TRBJ2-1; 9 positions agree with TRBD2. Germline assignment: CDR1 SGHNT and CDR2 YYREEE (reference sequence). The CDR3 is made up of 14 amino acids. The CDR3, as DNA: TGTGCCAGCAGCTTGCTAGCGGGATACAATGGGCAGTTCTTC. This encodes CASSLLAGYNGQFF.

The gene calls are TRBV9 and TRBJ2-7; tentatively, D is TRBD2 (6 bases). Per the germline V gene, CDR1 is SGDLS and CDR2 is YYNGEE. The CDR3 has 15 residues. Between the trimmed V and J ends, which lost 3 bases and 5 bases, there was a span of 18 bases. The CDR3 is CASSAVGFPGDEQYF. The CDR3 region has the DNA TGTGCCAGCAGCGCCGTGGGCTTCCCGGGGGACGAGCAGTACTTC.

This sequence joins TRBV5-1 and TRBJ2-7, with 11 bases aligning to TRBD1. Germline CDR1 SGHRS, CDR2 YFSETQ. V was pared by 4 bases and J by 2 bases, with 2 bases of the junction left unmatched. CDR3 length: 14 residues. CDR3 coding DNA: TGCGCCAGCAGCCCGGGACAGGGGGCCTACGAGCAGTACTTC. Its protein product is CASSPGQGAYEQYF. The full variable domain, its missing parts supplied by reference TRBV5-1 and TRBJ2-7, is KAGVTQTPRYLIKTRGQQVTLSCSPISGHRSVSWYQQTPGQGLQFLFEYFSETQRNKGNFPGRFSGRQFSNSRSEMNVSTLELGDSALYLCASSPGQGAYEQYFGPGTRLTVT.

Turning to this clone: Other DNA sequences in this specimen translate into the identical CDR3. This sequence joins TRBV5-1 and TRBJ1-1; TRBD1 might be the D (5 bases). Trimming stripped 2 bases from V and 4 bases from J, with 21 bases between. Germline V CDR1 and CDR2: SGHRS, YFSETQ. This CDR3 is 17 amino acids long. The CDR3 reads CASSLTPRVPLGTEAFF. CDR3 in DNA: TGCGCCAGCAGCTTAACCCCCAGGGTACCCTTGGGCACTGAAGCTTTCTTT.

This sequence joins TRBV11-1 and TRBJ2-2; D is perhaps TRBD2 (6 bases). V shed 3 bases and J shed 3 bases, with 11 bases lying between them. CDR1 and CDR2 from the germline V gene are SGHAT and FQDESV (reference sequence). The CDR3 contains 15 residues. This CDR3 reads CASSLREVDTGELFF. The CDR3 DNA reads TGTGCCAGCAGCTTGAGGGAGGTCGACACCGGGGAGCTGTTTTTT.

This clone is a singleton in its sample. CDR3 bases: TGTGCCAGTAGCCCAGGGGGGGCCCGATACAATGAGCAGTTCTTC. Encoded protein: CASSPGGARYNEQFF. This rearrangement joins TRBV19 to TRBJ2-1; either TRBD1 or TRBD2 may supply D (7 bases each). Germline V CDR1 and CDR2: LNHDA, SQIVND (reference sequence). The germline V and J ends were trimmed by 6 bases and 4 bases, with 16 bases remaining between them. CDR3 length: 15 residues.

This clone showed up just once. The chain combines TRBV19 with TRBJ1-1; no firm D call. The CDR3 has 13 amino acids. Trimming stripped 3 bases from V and 1 base from J, with 6 bases between. The germline gives CDR1 LNHDA, CDR2 SQIVND (reference sequence). The CDR3 DNA is TGTGCCAGTAGTATGGCAGCGAACACTGAAGCTTTCTTT. It specifies CASSMAANTEAFF.

This sequence joins TRBV10-3 and TRBJ1-2; 9 nucleotides agree with TRBD1. This CDR3 comprises 12 residues. Germline trimming cut 9 bases from V and 7 bases from J; bases unmatched to any gene: 6. Germline CDR1 ENHRY, CDR2 SYGVKD. The CDR3 bases are TGTGCCATACGGACAGGGGTGAGTGGCTACACCTTC. It translates to CAIRTGVSGYTF.

The V and J genes are TRBV6-5 and TRBJ2-7, with a possible D match to TRBD2 (6 bases). Germline V gene lookup returns CDR1 MNHEY and CDR2 SVGAGI. Trimming removed 7 bases from V and 1 base from J, with 8 bases in between. This CDR3 has 12 amino acids. CDR3 in amino acids: CASNGLSYEQYF. The CDR3 coding sequence is TGTGCCAGCAACGGACTATCCTACGAGCAGTACTTC.

The CDR3 DNA follows: TGTGCCAGCAGGCGGGCGGACAGGTCCTATGGCTACACCTTC. Its protein is CASRRADRSYGYTF. The chain recombines TRBV7-9 with TRBJ1-2; 7 bases map to TRBD1. Germline assignment: CDR1 SEHNR and CDR2 FQNEAQ (reference sequence). V shed 6 bases, J shed 4 bases, and the junction held 8 bases outside the gene matches. This CDR3 region has 14 residues.

The chain has TRBV30 and TRBJ1-1; 11 nucleotides line up with TRBD1. CDR3 size: 17 residues. The V and J ends lost 1 base and 7 bases, in that order; junction bases with no gene match: 14. Looked up from germline, CDR1 is GTSNPN and CDR2 is SVGIG (reference sequence). The CDR3: CAWSDPGQGGWGSEAFF. CDR3 nucleotides: TGTGCCTGGAGTGATCCGGGACAGGGGGGATGGGGGAGTGAAGCTTTCTTT. The full variable domain, its missing parts supplied by reference TRBV30 and TRBJ1-1, is SQTIHQWPATLVQPVGSPLSLECTVEGTSNPNLYWYRQAAGRGLQLLFYSVGIGQISSEVPQNLSASRPQDRQFILSSKKLLLSDSGFYLCAWSDPGQGGWGSEAFFGQGTRLTVV.

The V call is TRBV4-3, the J call TRBJ2-1, with 8 bases matching TRBD2. CDR1 and CDR2 from the germline V gene are LGHNA and YSLEER. The CDR3 spans 15 residues. Germline trimming cut 1 base from V and 8 bases from J; bases unmatched to any gene: 7. The CDR3 protein is CASSQGAGGVDEQFF. For the CDR3, the DNA is TGCGCCAGCAGCCAAGGGGCGGGAGGAGTGGATGAGCAGTTCTTC.

The rearrangement links TRBV7-6 to TRBJ2-3; D remains unclear. Germline V gene sequence: CDR1 SGHVS, CDR2 FNYEAQ. V was clipped by 2 bases and J by 5 bases, with 14 bases between them. The CDR3 contains 15 residues. CDR3 loop: CASSLNSWGQDTQYF. The CDR3 nucleotides read TGTGCCAGCAGCTTAAACAGCTGGGGTCAAGATACGCAGTATTTT. Variable domain in full (rest from reference TRBV7-6 and TRBJ2-3): GAGVSQSPRYKVTKRGQDVALRCDPISGHVSLYWYRQALGQGPEFLTYFNYEAQQDKSGLPNDRFSAERPEGSISTLTIQRTEQRDSAMYRCASSLNSWGQDTQYFGPGTRLTVL.

The rearrangement links TRBV5-6 to TRBJ2-1; D is unresolved. The germline gives CDR1 SGHDT, CDR2 YYEEEE. V was pared by 0 bases and J by 6 bases, with 7 bases between. The CDR3 is 13 amino acids. CDR3 nucleotides: TGTGCCAGCAGCTTGGGATTACGCAATGAGCAGTTCTTC. Translating it yields CASSLGLRNEQFF.